A single sample is the source of the 27 T cell receptor beta chains below, sequenced in a study of blood T cell repertoires in COVID-19. Assay used: immunoSEQ multiplex PCR; TCRdb lists only in-frame clones, some missing. The sample yields 97,000 or so clones, around 90% seen once. The specimen was peripheral blood. Receptors originate from a woman aged 45 to 65 with COVID-19, enrolled during active disease.

The gene calls are TRBV7-6 and TRBJ2-1, with TRBD1 identical over 9 bases. Germline loops: CDR1 SGHVS, CDR2 FNYEAQ. Trimming at V came to 5 bases and at J to 5 bases, leaving 10 bases not matched to a gene. The CDR3 spans 16 residues. The CDR3 region is CASSPRTGGADNEQFF. Here the CDR3 DNA reads TGTGCCAGCAGCCCACGAACAGGGGGCGCGGACAATGAGCAGTTCTTC.

This clone came up a few times. The CDR3 sequence is CASSRTGGVNYGYTF. CDR3 sequence (DNA): TGCGCCAGCAGCAGGACAGGGGGCGTGAACTATGGCTACACCTTC. The rearrangement uses TRBV5-1 and TRBJ1-2; 11 bases fit TRBD1. The ends lost 4 bases at V and 2 bases at J; junction bases unmatched: 4. CDR1 and CDR2 from the germline V gene are SGHRS and YFSETQ. The CDR3 is 15 residues long. Full variable domain (outside the CDR3, taken from reference TRBV5-1 and TRBJ1-2): KAGVTQTPRYLIKTRGQQVTLSCSPISGHRSVSWYQQTPGQGLQFLFEYFSETQRNKGNFPGRFSGRQFSNSRSEMNVSTLELGDSALYLCASSRTGGVNYGYTFGSGTRLTVV.

This clone was seen a handful of times. The chain joins TRBV7-8 to TRBJ2-7; D is perhaps TRBD2 (5 bases). Trimming stripped 8 bases from V and 2 bases from J, with 22 bases between. The CDR3 has 16 amino acids. CDR1 is SGHVS and CDR2 is FQNEAQ in the germline V gene. CDR3 loop: CASVSGPLGATYEQYF. CDR3 DNA sequence: TGTGCCAGCGTATCCGGGCCCTTGGGAGCCACCTACGAGCAGTACTTC. Full variable domain (remainder filled in from reference TRBV7-8 and TRBJ2-7): GAGVSQSPRYKVAKRGQDVALRCDPISGHVSLFWYQQALGQGPEFLTYFQNEAQLDKSGLPSDRFFAERPEGSVSTLKIQRTQQEDSAVYLCASVSGPLGATYEQYFGPGTRLTVT.

CDR3 amino acids: CASSQAPGLLTDTQYF. The CDR3 coding sequence is TGCGCCAGCAGCCAAGCTCCGGGACTATTAACAGATACGCAGTATTTT. This chain uses TRBV4-1 with TRBJ2-3; 7 nucleotides match TRBD2. Trimming at V came to 1 base and at J to 3 bases, leaving 7 bases not matched to a gene. The germline V gene encodes CDR1 MGHRA and CDR2 YSYEKL. The CDR3 is 16 residues long.

The chain carries TRBV7-3 and TRBJ2-1, with 12 bases that match TRBD2. Germline-derived CDR1 and CDR2 are SGHTA and FQGTGA. J lost 1 base, V lost 2 bases, and 3 bases had no gene match. The CDR3 length is 17 residues. The CDR3 DNA is TGTGCCAGCAGCTTATTCGGACTAGCGGGATCCTACAATGAGCAGTTCTTC. As protein: CASSLFGLAGSYNEQFF.

The chain uses TRBV4-2 and TRBJ2-3, with 8 bases matching TRBD2. Per germline, CDR1 LGHNA and CDR2 YNFKEQ. This CDR3 has 16 amino acids. The ends lost 0 bases at V and 4 bases at J; junction bases unmatched: 6. CDR3 in DNA: TGTGCCAGCAGCCAAGACCGGGGGGGCCTCGCAGATACGCAGTATTTT. Protein sequence: CASSQDRGGLADTQYF.

This chain uses TRBV7-6 with TRBJ2-6; D is possibly TRBD1 (5 bases). V was shortened by 0 bases and J by 2 bases, with 8 bases between the two germline ends. CDR3 size: 16 residues. The germline CDR1 and CDR2 sequences are SGHVS and FNYEAQ. The CDR3: CASSLASGPGANVLTF. For the CDR3, the DNA is TGTGCCAGCAGCTTAGCGTCAGGGCCTGGGGCCAACGTCCTGACTTTC.

This chain links TRBV19 with TRBJ1-2, with D uncertain. CDR1 and CDR2 from the germline V gene are LNHDA and SQIVND (reference sequence). V lost 5 bases, J lost 1 base, and 8 bases lay in between. The CDR3 contains 13 residues. The CDR3, as DNA: TGTGCCAGTAGTCCTAGTGTTAACTATGGCTACACCTTC. This sequence encodes CASSPSVNYGYTF. The full variable domain, completed using reference TRBV19 and TRBJ1-2, is DGGITQSPKYLFRKEGQNVTLSCEQNLNHDAMYWYRQDPGQGLRLIYYSQIVNDFQKGDIAEGYSVSREKKESFPLTVTSAQKNPTAFYLCASSPSVNYGYTFGSGTRLTVV.

The CDR3 here is CASSGQVNYGYTF. The DNA of the CDR3 is TGTGCCAGCAGCGGACAGGTTAACTATGGCTACACCTTC. V and J are TRBV6-5 and TRBJ1-2, with 7 nucleotides matching TRBD1. The CDR3 has 13 amino acids. With 6 bases clipped from V and 1 base from J, the junction kept 2 bases outside the gene matches. The germline CDR1 and CDR2 sequences are MNHEY and SVGAGI.

This chain connects TRBV30 to TRBJ1-2, with TRBD1 identical over 7 bases. The CDR3 loop spans 13 amino acids. Unmatched junction bases numbered 5, after V lost 3 bases and J lost 4 bases. The germline V gene encodes CDR1 GTSNPN and CDR2 SVGIG (reference sequence). CDR3 amino acids: CAWRGGGVYGYTF. The CDR3 nucleotides are TGTGCCTGGAGAGGAGGGGGCGTCTATGGCTACACCTTC.

This chain joins TRBV4-2 and TRBJ2-3, with 7 bases aligning to TRBD2. Germline CDR1 reads LGHNA; CDR2 reads YNFKEQ. V gave up 3 bases and J gave up 1 base; unmatched junction bases: 13. The CDR3 consists of 18 residues. CDR3 protein: CASSHLSEAGRGTDTQYF. The CDR3 coding sequence is TGTGCCAGCAGCCACCTATCAGAAGCGGGGAGGGGCACAGATACGCAGTATTTT.

V usage is TRBV3-1 (or the pseudogene TRBV3-2) and J usage is TRBJ1-6; 9 nucleotides match TRBD1. The CDR3 covers 14 residues. Germline loops: CDR1 LGHDT, CDR2 YNNKEL (reference sequence). V dropped 6 bases and J dropped 7; count of bases not matched to a gene: 4. The CDR3 sequence is CASRAGTGNSPLHF. The CDR3 DNA follows: TGTGCCAGCAGGGCCGGGACAGGGAATTCACCCCTCCACTTT.

The genes are TRBV18 and TRBJ2-3; D may be TRBD2 (5 bases). Germline V gene data show CDR1 as KGHSH and CDR2 as LQKENI. The V and J ends lost 2 bases and 4 bases respectively, with 16 bases between them. CDR3 length equals 16 residues. The CDR3 region is CASSPMGKGVPDTQYF. The CDR3 DNA sequence: TGTGCCAGCTCACCAATGGGCAAGGGAGTCCCAGATACGCAGTATTTT.

The rearrangement uses TRBV7-2 and TRBJ2-1; 10 bases line up with TRBD2. Trimming removed 1 base from V and 2 bases from J; junction bases left unmatched: 11. The CDR3 runs 19 residues. Per the germline V gene, CDR1 is SGHTA and CDR2 is FQGNSA. The DNA of the CDR3 is TGTGCCAGCAGCTTAGTATTTTGGGCTAGCGGGGGACCCTACAATGAGCAGTTCTTC. Its translation is CASSLVFWASGGPYNEQFF.

CDR3 DNA: TGTGCCAGCAGCCCGATGGGACAGTTCCGGGGCTACACCTTC. Protein sequence: CASSPMGQFRGYTF. The gene calls are TRBV3-1 (or the pseudogene TRBV3-2) and TRBJ1-2; 7 positions match TRBD1. Unmatched junction bases numbered 10, after V lost 4 bases and J lost 8 bases. The CDR3 length is 14 residues. The germline gives CDR1 LGHDT, CDR2 YNNKEL (reference sequence).

The chain has TRBV7-2 and TRBJ2-7, with a possible D match to TRBD2 (5 bases). This CDR3 is built from 15 residues. V shed 1 base and J shed 7 bases, with 17 bases lying between them. Germline CDR1 SGHTA, CDR2 FQGNSA. The CDR3 loop is CASSLDGPRAGEQYF. The CDR3 DNA is TGTGCCAGCAGCTTAGACGGCCCCCGGGCGGGTGAGCAGTACTTC.

The chain links TRBV2 to TRBJ2-3; 7 positions match TRBD2. V trimming: 6 bases; J trimming: 6 bases; junction bases outside the gene matches: 9. This CDR3 comprises 14 residues. The germline V gene has CDR1 SNHLY and CDR2 FYNNEI. The CDR3 region is CASSPRTSTDTQYF. Here the CDR3 DNA reads TGTGCCAGCAGCCCCCGGACTAGTACGGATACGCAGTATTTT.

In the case of this clone: This sample also contains other DNA sequences that code for the same CDR3. The gene calls are TRBV6-6 and TRBJ1-5; D call uncertain. V lost 2 bases to trimming and J lost 3 bases, with 8 bases between them. The CDR3 runs 14 residues. CDR1 and CDR2 (germline): MNHNY, SVGAGI (reference sequence). This CDR3 reads CASSYGETNQPQHF. CDR3 nucleotides: TGTGCCAGCAGTTACGGAGAAACCAATCAGCCCCAGCATTTT.

The gene calls are TRBV4-2 and TRBJ1-1; 8 bases match TRBD1. This CDR3 has 16 amino acids. From germline, CDR1 is LGHNA and CDR2 YNFKEQ. V trimming: 3 bases; J trimming: 3 bases; junction bases outside the gene matches: 9. Here the CDR3 DNA reads TGTGCCAGCAGCCAGTACGACAGGGGACCGGACACTGAAGCTTTCTTT. It encodes CASSQYDRGPDTEAFF.

The chain links TRBV19 to TRBJ2-3; the D gene is possibly TRBD2 (7 bases). The CDR3 sequence is 17 residues long. Germline values: CDR1 LNHDA, CDR2 SQIVND (reference sequence). The V end lost 5 bases, the J end lost 5 bases, and 23 bases lay between the germline ends. The CDR3 loop reads CASSRSGRGAGEDTQYF. The CDR3 bases are TGTGCCAGTAGTCGATCCGGTCGGGGGGCCGGGGAAGATACGCAGTATTTT.

The chain has TRBV7-3 and TRBJ1-2; no definite D call. V was clipped by 1 base and J by 4 bases, with 7 bases between them. The CDR3 sequence is 13 residues long. CDR1 and CDR2 (germline): SGHTA, FQGTGA. The CDR3 nucleotides are TGTGCCAGCAGCTTAAATCCAGGCTATGGCTACACCTTC. Its protein is CASSLNPGYGYTF.

The J gene is TRBJ1-1, the V gene TRBV24-1, with a tentative D call TRBD1 (6 bases). Germline V gene lookup returns CDR1 KGHDR and CDR2 SFDVKD. The CDR3 contains 14 residues. The CDR3 here is CANQETGLRDEAFF. The CDR3 bases are TGTGCTAACCAGGAGACAGGTCTTAGGGACGAAGCTTTCTTT.

This chain uses TRBV10-3 with TRBJ2-5; 11 nucleotides match TRBD1. There are 14 residues in the CDR3. The trim removed 7 bases at V and 5 bases at J, leaving 6 bases unmatched. Germline loops: CDR1 ENHRY, CDR2 SYGVKD. The CDR3 here is CAITRDRGSETQYF. The CDR3 coding sequence is TGTGCCATCACCCGGGACAGGGGGTCGGAGACCCAGTACTTC.

V is TRBV2 and J is TRBJ2-3; D remains unclear. Germline values: CDR1 SNHLY, CDR2 FYNNEI. V shed 3 bases and J shed 2 bases, with 3 bases lying between them. The CDR3 is made up of 12 amino acids. CDR3: CASSDHTDTQYF. The CDR3 DNA follows: TGTGCCAGCAGTGACCACACAGATACGCAGTATTTT.

This chain connects TRBV6-1 to TRBJ2-5; D possibly corresponds to TRBD1 (6 bases). This CDR3 is 15 amino acids long. With 0 bases removed from V and 3 bases from J, the gap between germline ends came to 11 bases. Germline V gene data show CDR1 as MNHNS and CDR2 as SASEGT. CDR3 residues: CASSEAYTGKETQYF. In nucleotides, the CDR3 is TGTGCCAGCAGTGAAGCGTATACAGGGAAAGAGACCCAGTACTTC.

This sequence joins TRBV28 and TRBJ1-1; a weak D match, TRBD1 (6 bases). There are 14 residues in the CDR3. Germline-derived CDR1 and CDR2 are MDHEN and SYDVKM. Trimming took 2 bases from V and 5 from J, leaving 12 bases between them. CDR3 bases: TGTGCCAGCAGTTTAAAGGGTCAGGGGACTGAAGCTTTCTTT. It yields the protein CASSLKGQGTEAFF.

The chain carries TRBV6-5 and TRBJ1-1, with a possible D match to TRBD1 (5 bases). CDR3 size: 13 residues. V shed 4 bases and J shed 0 bases, with 6 bases lying between them. Germline CDR1 MNHEY, CDR2 SVGAGI. Here the CDR3 DNA reads TGTGCCAGCAGTTCACAGGTGAACACTGAAGCTTTCTTT. Translation: CASSSQVNTEAFF.